This TCR beta chain is drawn from a study of blood T cells in healthy people across ages. Across the whole study: Template switching retrieved approximately one barcoded beta molecule for each two T cells.

Peripheral blood from each donor was collected in a volume of 9.5 to 10 milliliters. Germline loops: CDR1 LNHNV, CDR2 YYDKDF (reference sequence). Between the trimmed V and J ends, which lost 3 bases and 7 bases, there was a span of 18 bases. This CDR3 comprises 15 residues. A second roughly 6 to 11 cycle PCR used barcoded and J-beta primers. MiXCR, run by TCRdb on the 5' RACE reads, gives a single entry per CDR3 protein. The repertoire has approximately 810,000 distinct CDR3 sequences, roughly 34% of them found once; the top ten carry under 15%. This clonotype has a single count. The V gene is TRBV15, the J gene TRBJ2-5; D remains unclear. The sequenced sample consisted of blood. This receptor was obtained from a man younger than 35 in good health. The DNA of the CDR3 is TGTGCCACCAGCAGGTCCGGGTCGTTCCCAGGGACCCAGTACTTC. Translating it yields CATSRSGSFPGTQYF.